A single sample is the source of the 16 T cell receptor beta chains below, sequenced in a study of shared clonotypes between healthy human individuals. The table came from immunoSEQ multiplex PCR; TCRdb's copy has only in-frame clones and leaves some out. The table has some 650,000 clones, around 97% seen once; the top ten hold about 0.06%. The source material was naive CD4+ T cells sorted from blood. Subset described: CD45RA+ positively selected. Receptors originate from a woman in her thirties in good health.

The CDR3 region has the DNA TGTGCCATCAGTGACAACGACAGGGCCTATGGCTACACCTTC. This sequence encodes CAISDNDRAYGYTF. The chain employs TRBV10-3 and TRBJ1-2; 7 bases are a match to TRBD1. The CDR3 has 14 residues. Germline loops: CDR1 ENHRY, CDR2 SYGVKD. The ends lost 3 bases at V and 4 bases at J; junction bases unmatched: 5.

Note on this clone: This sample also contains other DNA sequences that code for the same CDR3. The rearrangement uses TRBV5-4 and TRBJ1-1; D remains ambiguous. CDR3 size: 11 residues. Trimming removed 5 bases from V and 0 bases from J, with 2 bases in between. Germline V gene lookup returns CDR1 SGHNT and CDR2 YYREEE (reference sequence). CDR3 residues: CASSLNTEAFF. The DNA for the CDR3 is TGTGCCAGCAGTTTGAACACTGAAGCTTTCTTT.

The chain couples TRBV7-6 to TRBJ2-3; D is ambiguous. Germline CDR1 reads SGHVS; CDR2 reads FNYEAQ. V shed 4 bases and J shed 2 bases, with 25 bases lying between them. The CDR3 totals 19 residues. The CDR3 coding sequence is TGTGCCAGCAGCTCCAAAGGCGGAATTGGTTTTCATAACACAGATACGCAGTATTTT. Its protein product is CASSSKGGIGFHNTDTQYF. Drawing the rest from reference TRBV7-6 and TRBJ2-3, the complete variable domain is GAGVSQSPRYKVTKRGQDVALRCDPISGHVSLYWYRQALGQGPEFLTYFNYEAQQDKSGLPNDRFSAERPEGSISTLTIQRTEQRDSAMYRCASSSKGGIGFHNTDTQYFGPGTRLTVL.

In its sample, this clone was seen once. CDR3 protein: CSTTRTEAFF. The CDR3 nucleotides are TGCAGTACCACGAGGACTGAAGCTTTCTTT. The chain is built from TRBV20-1 and TRBJ1-1; D not resolved. Germline assignment: CDR1 DFQATT and CDR2 SNEGSKA (reference sequence). Trimming cost V 8 bases and J 5 bases, with 9 bases left between them. The CDR3 has 10 residues.

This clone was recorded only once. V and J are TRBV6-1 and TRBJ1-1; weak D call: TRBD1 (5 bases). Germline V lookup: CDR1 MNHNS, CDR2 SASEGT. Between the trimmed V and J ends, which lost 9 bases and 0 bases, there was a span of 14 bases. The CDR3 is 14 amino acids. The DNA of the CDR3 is TGTGCCAGACATGGGACGCCCGTGAACACTGAAGCTTTCTTT. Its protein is CARHGTPVNTEAFF.

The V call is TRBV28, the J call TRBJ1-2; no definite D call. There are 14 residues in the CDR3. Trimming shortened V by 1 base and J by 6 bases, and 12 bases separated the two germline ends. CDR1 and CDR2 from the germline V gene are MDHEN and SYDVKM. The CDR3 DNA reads TGTGCCAGCAGTTTATCGGCCGGGGTAGATGGCTACACCTTC. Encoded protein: CASSLSAGVDGYTF.

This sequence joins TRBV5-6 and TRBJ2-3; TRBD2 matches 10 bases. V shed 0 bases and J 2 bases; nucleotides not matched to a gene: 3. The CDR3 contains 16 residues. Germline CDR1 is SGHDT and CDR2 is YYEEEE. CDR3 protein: CASSLGLAGVTDTQYF. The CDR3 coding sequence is TGTGCCAGCAGCTTGGGGCTAGCGGGAGTCACAGATACGCAGTATTTT.

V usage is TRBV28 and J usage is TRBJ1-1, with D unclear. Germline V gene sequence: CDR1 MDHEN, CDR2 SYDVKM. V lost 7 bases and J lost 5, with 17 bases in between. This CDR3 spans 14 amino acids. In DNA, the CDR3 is TGTGCCAGCACCGGCGCGAAAGGTTATACTGAAGCTTTCTTT. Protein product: CASTGAKGYTEAFF.

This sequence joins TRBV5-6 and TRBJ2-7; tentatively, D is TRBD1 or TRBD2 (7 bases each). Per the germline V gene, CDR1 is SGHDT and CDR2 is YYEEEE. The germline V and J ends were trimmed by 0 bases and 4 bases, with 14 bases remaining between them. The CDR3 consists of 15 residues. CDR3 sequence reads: CASSLAGGQTYEQYF. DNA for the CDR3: TGTGCCAGCAGCTTGGCGGGGGGACAGACGTACGAGCAGTACTTC.

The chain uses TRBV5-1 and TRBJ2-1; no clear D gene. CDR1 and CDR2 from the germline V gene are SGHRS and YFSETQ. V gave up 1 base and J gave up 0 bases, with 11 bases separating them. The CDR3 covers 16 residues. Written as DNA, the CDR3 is TGCGCCAGCAGCTTGCTAAGCACGATCTCCTACAATGAGCAGTTCTTC. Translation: CASSLLSTISYNEQFF.

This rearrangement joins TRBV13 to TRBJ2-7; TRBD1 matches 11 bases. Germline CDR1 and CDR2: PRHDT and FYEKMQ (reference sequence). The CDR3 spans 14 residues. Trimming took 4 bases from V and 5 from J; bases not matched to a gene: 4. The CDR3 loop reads CASSYGTGGNEQYF. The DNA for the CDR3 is TGTGCCAGCAGCTACGGGACAGGGGGTAACGAGCAGTACTTC.

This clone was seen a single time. In DNA form, the CDR3 reads TGCGCCAGCTACGATCCGTCTCCTCGGGCAGGGCCCACCTACGAGCAGTACTTC. This translates into CASYDPSPRAGPTYEQYF. The V call is TRBV5-1, the J call TRBJ2-7; weak D call: TRBD1 (5 bases). V lost 7 bases and J 2 bases, leaving 28 bases between the germline ends. The germline V gene has CDR1 SGHRS and CDR2 YFSETQ. The CDR3 is 18 residues long.

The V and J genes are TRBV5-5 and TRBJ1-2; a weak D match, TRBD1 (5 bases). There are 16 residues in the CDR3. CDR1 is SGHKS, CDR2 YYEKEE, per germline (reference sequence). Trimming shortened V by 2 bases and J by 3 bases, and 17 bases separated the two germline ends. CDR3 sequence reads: CASSFLGREPHYGYTF. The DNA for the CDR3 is TGTGCCAGCAGCTTTTTAGGCAGGGAACCCCACTATGGCTACACCTTC. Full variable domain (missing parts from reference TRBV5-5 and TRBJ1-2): DAGVTQSPTHLIKTRGQQVTLRCSPISGHKSVSWYQQVLGQGPQFIFQYYEKEERGRGNFPDRFSARQFPNYSSELNVNALLLGDSALYLCASSFLGREPHYGYTFGSGTRLTVV.

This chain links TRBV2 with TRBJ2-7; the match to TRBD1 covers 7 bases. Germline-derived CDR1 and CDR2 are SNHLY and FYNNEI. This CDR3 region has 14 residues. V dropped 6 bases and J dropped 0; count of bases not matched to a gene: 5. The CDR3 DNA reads TGTGCCAGCAGGGCCGGGACAGCCTCCTACGAGCAGTACTTC. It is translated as CASRAGTASYEQYF. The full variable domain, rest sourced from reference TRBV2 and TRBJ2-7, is EPEVTQTPSHQVTQMGQEVILRCVPISNHLYFYWYRQILGQKVEFLVSFYNNEISEKSEIFDDQFSVERPDGSNFTLKIRSTKLEDSAMYFCASRAGTASYEQYFGPGTRLTVT.

The CDR3 spells CASSPDLLRSTYEQYF. The CDR3 DNA reads as TGTGCCAGCAGTCCAGACCTCTTGCGATCCACCTACGAGCAGTACTTC. The chain uses TRBV27 and TRBJ2-5, with D unresolved. The J call could be wrong; TRBJ2-7 is a better fit for the DNA end. The CDR3 loop spans 16 amino acids. The germline gives CDR1 MNHEY, CDR2 SMNVEV (reference sequence).

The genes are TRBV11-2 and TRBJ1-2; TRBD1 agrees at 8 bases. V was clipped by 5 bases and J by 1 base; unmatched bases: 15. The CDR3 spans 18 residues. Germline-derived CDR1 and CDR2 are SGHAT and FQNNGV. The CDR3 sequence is CASSTIGGIDRGNYGYTF. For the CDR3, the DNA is TGTGCCAGCAGCACCATCGGCGGCATTGACAGGGGTAACTATGGCTACACCTTC.